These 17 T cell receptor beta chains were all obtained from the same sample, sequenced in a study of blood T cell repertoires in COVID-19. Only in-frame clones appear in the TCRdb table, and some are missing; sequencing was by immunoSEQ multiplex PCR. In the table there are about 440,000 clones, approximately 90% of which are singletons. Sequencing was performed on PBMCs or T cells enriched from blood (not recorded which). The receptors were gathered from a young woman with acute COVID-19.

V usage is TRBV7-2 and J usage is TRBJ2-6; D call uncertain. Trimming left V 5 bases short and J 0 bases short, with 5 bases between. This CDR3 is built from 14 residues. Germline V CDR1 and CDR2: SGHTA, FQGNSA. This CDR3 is CASSPSSGANVLTF. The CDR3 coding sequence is TGTGCCAGCAGCCCCTCCTCTGGGGCCAACGTCCTGACTTTC.

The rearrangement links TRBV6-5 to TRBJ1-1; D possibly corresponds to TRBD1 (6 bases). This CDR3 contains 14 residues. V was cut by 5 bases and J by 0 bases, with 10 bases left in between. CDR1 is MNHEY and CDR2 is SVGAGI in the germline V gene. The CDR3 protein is CASSRDIMNTEAFF. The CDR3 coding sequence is TGTGCCAGCAGTAGGGACATAATGAACACTGAAGCTTTCTTT.

CDR3 nucleotide sequence: TGTGCCAGCAGTCAAGTCTGGGGGGAATGGACCTTC. Translating gives CASSQVWGEWTF. This rearrangement joins TRBV12-3 or TRBV12-4 to TRBJ1-2; possibly TRBD1 for D (5 bases). The CDR3 covers 12 residues. V was trimmed by 5 bases and J by 14 bases, leaving 18 bases between them.

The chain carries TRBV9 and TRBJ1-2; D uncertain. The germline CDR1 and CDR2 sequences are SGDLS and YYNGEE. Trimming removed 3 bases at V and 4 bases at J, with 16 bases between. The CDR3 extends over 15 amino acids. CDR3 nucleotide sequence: TGTGCCAGCAGCGGTAGTGATACAGCTATCTATGGCTACACCTTC. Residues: CASSGSDTAIYGYTF.

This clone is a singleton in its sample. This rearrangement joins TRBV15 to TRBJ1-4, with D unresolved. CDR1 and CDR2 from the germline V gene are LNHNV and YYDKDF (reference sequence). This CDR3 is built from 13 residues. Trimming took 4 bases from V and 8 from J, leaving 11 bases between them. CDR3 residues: CATSTDFREKLFF. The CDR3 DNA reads TGTGCCACCAGCACCGATTTCCGGGAAAAACTGTTTTTT.

The CDR3 DNA reads as TGTGCCACCAGCAGAGTCGCGACCGGGGAGCTGTTTTTT. Translation gives CATSRVATGELFF. The chain links TRBV15 to TRBJ2-2; D is ambiguous. Germline V gene data show CDR1 as LNHNV and CDR2 as YYDKDF (reference sequence). The CDR3 runs 13 residues. The V gene lost 1 base and the J gene lost 5 bases, with 5 bases spanning the gap.

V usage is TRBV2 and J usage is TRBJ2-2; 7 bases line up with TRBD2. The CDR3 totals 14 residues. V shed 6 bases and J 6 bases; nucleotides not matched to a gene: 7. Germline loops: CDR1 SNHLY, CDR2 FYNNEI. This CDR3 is CASSVVGLAGELFF. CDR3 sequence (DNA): TGTGCCAGCAGCGTCGTAGGACTAGCCGGGGAGCTGTTTTTT.

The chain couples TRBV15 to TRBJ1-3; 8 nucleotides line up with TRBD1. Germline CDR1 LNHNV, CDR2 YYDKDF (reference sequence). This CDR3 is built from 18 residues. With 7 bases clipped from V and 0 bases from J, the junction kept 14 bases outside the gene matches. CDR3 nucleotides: TGTGCCACCACCGGACAGGGTACCTCTCCGAACTCTGGAAACACCATATATTTT. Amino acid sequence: CATTGQGTSPNSGNTIYF. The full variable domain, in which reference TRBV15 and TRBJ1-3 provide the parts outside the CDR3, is DAMVIQNPRYQVTQFGKPVTLSCSQTLNHNVMYWYQQKSSQAPKLLFHYYDKDFNNEADTPDNFQSRRPNTSFCFLDIRSPGLGDTAMYLCATTGQGTSPNSGNTIYFGEGSWLTVV.

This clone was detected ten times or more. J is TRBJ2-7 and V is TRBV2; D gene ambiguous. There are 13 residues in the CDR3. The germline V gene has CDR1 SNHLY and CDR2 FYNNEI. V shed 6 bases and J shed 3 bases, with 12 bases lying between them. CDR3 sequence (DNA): TGTGCCAGCAGCCTACAGACGATCTACGAGCAGTACTTC. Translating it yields CASSLQTIYEQYF.

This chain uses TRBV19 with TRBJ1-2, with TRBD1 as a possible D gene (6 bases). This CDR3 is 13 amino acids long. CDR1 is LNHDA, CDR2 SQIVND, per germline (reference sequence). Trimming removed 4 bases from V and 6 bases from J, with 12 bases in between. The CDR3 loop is CASSTQGFNGYTF. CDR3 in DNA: TGTGCCAGTAGTACACAGGGATTTAATGGCTACACCTTC. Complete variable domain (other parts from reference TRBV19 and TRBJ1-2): DGGITQSPKYLFRKEGQNVTLSCEQNLNHDAMYWYRQDPGQGLRLIYYSQIVNDFQKGDIAEGYSVSREKKESFPLTVTSAQKNPTAFYLCASSTQGFNGYTFGSGTRLTVV.

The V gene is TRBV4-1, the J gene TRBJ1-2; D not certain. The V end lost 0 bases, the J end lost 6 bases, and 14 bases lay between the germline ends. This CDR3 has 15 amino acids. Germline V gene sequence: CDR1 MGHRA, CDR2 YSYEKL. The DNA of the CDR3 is TGCGCCAGCAGCCAAGATCGAAGGGAGGCGGATGGCTACACCTTC. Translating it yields CASSQDRREADGYTF.

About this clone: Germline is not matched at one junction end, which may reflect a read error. CDR3 loop: CASRELAGDSHEQYF. Written as DNA, the CDR3 is TGTGCCAGCAGGGAATTAGCGGGAGACTCCCACGAGCAGTACTTC. This chain joins TRBV28 and TRBJ2-7; TRBD2 matches at 9 bases. From germline, CDR1 is MDHEN and CDR2 SYDVKM. This CDR3 contains 15 residues.

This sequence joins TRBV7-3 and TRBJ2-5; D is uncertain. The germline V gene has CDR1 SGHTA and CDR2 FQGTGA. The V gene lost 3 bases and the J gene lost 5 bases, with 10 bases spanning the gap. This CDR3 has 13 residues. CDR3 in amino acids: CASSFSPGETQYF. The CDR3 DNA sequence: TGTGCCAGCAGCTTTAGCCCCGGTGAGACCCAGTACTTC. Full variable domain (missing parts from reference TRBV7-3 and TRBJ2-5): GAGVSQTPSNKVTEKGKYVELRCDPISGHTALYWYRQSLGQGPEFLIYFQGTGAADDSGLPNDRFFAVRPEGSVSTLKIQRTERGDSAVYLCASSFSPGETQYFGPGTRLLVL.

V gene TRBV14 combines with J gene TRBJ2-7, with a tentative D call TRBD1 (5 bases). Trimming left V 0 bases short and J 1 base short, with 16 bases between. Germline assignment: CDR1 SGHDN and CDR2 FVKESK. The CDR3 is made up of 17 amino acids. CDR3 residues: CASSQDIGSAGSYEQYF. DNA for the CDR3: TGTGCCAGCAGCCAAGATATCGGATCGGCAGGGTCCTACGAGCAGTACTTC. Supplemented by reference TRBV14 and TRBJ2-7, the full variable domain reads EAGVTQFPSHSVIEKGQTVTLRCDPISGHDNLYWYRRVMGKEIKFLLHFVKESKQDESGMPNNRFLAERTGGTYSTLKVQPAELEDSGVYFCASSQDIGSAGSYEQYFGPGTRLTVT.

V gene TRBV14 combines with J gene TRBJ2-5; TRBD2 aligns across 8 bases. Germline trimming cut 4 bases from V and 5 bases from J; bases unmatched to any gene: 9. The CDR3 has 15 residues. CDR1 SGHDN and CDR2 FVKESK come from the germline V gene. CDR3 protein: CASSPGGSVWETQYF. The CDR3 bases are TGTGCCAGCAGCCCGGGGGGGAGTGTATGGGAGACCCAGTACTTC.

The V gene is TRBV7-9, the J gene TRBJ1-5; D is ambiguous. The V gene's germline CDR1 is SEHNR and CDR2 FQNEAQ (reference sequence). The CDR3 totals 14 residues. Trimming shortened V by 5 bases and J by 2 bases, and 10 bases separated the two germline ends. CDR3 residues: CASSETKRNQPQHF. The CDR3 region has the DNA TGTGCCAGCAGCGAAACAAAACGCAATCAGCCCCAGCATTTT.

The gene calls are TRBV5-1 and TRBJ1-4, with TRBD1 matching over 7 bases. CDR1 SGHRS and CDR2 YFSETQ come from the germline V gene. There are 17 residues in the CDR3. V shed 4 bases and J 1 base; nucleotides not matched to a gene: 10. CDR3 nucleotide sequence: TGCGCCAGCAGCCCCCAGGGAAGGACAGGAACTAATGAAAAACTGTTTTTT. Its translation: CASSPQGRTGTNEKLFF.